The 4 T cell receptor beta chains in this list originate from one sample, sequenced in a study of blood T cell repertoires in COVID-19. Sequencing was performed with immunoSEQ multiplex PCR; in TCRdb, only in-frame clones are kept and a portion is missing. Seen here are fewer than 250,000 clones, about four fifths observed once, and the top ten hold roughly 12%. Material for sequencing was peripheral blood. These receptors were obtained from a middle-aged woman with acute or convalescent COVID-19.

This clone occurred a few times. The rearrangement joins TRBV6-2 or TRBV6-3 to TRBJ1-1; 7 nucleotides align to TRBD1. CDR1 and CDR2 (germline): MNHEY, SVGEGT. This CDR3 spans 15 amino acids. V shed 5 bases, J shed 1 base, and the junction held 7 bases outside the gene matches. CDR3 residues: CASSKQGTGNTEAFF. CDR3 coding DNA: TGTGCCAGCAGTAAACAGGGGACCGGGAACACTGAAGCTTTCTTT.

The chain is built from TRBV5-4 and TRBJ2-1, with 11 bases matching TRBD2. In germline, CDR1 is SGHNT, CDR2 YYREEE (reference sequence). This CDR3 has 16 residues. J gave up 8 bases and V 2 bases, and 9 bases lay outside the gene matches. CDR3 sequence reads: CASSFLSGRASDEQFF. In DNA form, the CDR3 reads TGTGCCAGCAGCTTTCTTAGCGGGAGGGCCTCCGATGAGCAGTTCTTC.

The chain carries TRBV25-1 and TRBJ1-2; D unclear. Trimming removed 4 bases from V and 2 bases from J, with 8 bases in between. The CDR3 consists of 13 residues. Germline V gene data show CDR1 as MGHDK and CDR2 as SYGVNS. The CDR3 sequence: CASSVGVNYGYTF. The CDR3 bases are TGTGCCAGCAGTGTGGGAGTAAACTATGGCTACACCTTC.

This clone was seen just once. This sequence joins TRBV4-1 and TRBJ2-5, with TRBD1 identical over 7 bases. The CDR3 length is 14 residues. V lost 4 bases and J lost 2; bases outside the gene matches: 4. Germline CDR1 MGHRA, CDR2 YSYEKL. CDR3 loop: CASSLGTVQETQYF. DNA for the CDR3: TGCGCCAGCAGCCTCGGGACAGTTCAAGAGACCCAGTACTTC.